This T cell receptor (beta chain) derives from a study of cytomegalovirus exposure and HLA in healthy donors. Study information: For the roughly 370 genotyped donors, 81% fell within the Caucasian-associated ancestry cluster. Study-wide findings and caveats: Among the most significant clusters, several appeared linked to common viral pathogens in a later analysis.

This CDR3 comprises 18 residues. The V gene end was trimmed by 3 bases and the J gene end by 0 bases; junction bases not matched to a gene: 11. In germline, CDR1 is SGHRS, CDR2 YFSETQ. About this clone itself: Its specificity is not known.

PCR was performed using 60 Vbeta and 13 Jbeta primers. Clones were sequenced by immunoSEQ multiplex PCR, and TCRdb holds only the in-frame ones, with some missing. The table has roughly 100,000 clones, approximately 68% seen once. Sequencing used PBMCs. The clonotype originates from a boy between 10 and 17 years old in good health and CMV-seropositive. This chain connects TRBV5-1 to TRBJ2-1, with 8 bases matching TRBD2. As DNA, the CDR3 is TGCGCCAGCAGCTCCTCCCCCCCTAGCGGGCTCTCCTACAATGAGCAGTTCTTC. This codes for CASSSSPPSGLSYNEQFF. Looking up the rest from reference TRBV5-1 and TRBJ2-1 gives the full variable domain: KAGVTQTPRYLIKTRGQQVTLSCSPISGHRSVSWYQQTPGQGLQFLFEYFSETQRNKGNFPGRFSGRQFSNSRSEMNVSTLELGDSALYLCASSSSPPSGLSYNEQFFGPGTRLTVL.